This T cell receptor beta chain was documented in a study of cytomegalovirus exposure and HLA in healthy donors. On the study more broadly: From some 180 million T cells, an earlier analysis saw under 140 million unique TCR beta sequences. Samples from HLA-typed donors yielded about 80 million unique TCRs in an early data release. Findings and caveats of the study: Published work reported that the classifier diagnosed cytomegalovirus status with high specificity and sensitivity.

Per germline, CDR1 SGHTA and CDR2 FQGNSA. With 5 bases clipped from V and 6 bases from J, the junction kept 13 bases outside the gene matches. This CDR3 has 18 residues. Primers: 60 Vbeta forward and 13 Jbeta reverse. The table came from immunoSEQ multiplex PCR; TCRdb's copy has only in-frame clones and leaves some out. The sample has 100,000 to 150,000 clones; nearly 80% are singletons. A remark on this clone: As yet, its antigen is unknown.

This chain links TRBV7-2 with TRBJ2-1, with 13 positions matching TRBD2. The receptor was derived from a male donor in good health and CMV-seronegative. The sample consisted of PBMCs. CDR3 sequence: CASSPRTSGGTNLNEQFF. The CDR3 DNA follows: TGTGCCAGCAGCCCCCGGACTAGCGGGGGTACGAACCTCAATGAGCAGTTCTTC.